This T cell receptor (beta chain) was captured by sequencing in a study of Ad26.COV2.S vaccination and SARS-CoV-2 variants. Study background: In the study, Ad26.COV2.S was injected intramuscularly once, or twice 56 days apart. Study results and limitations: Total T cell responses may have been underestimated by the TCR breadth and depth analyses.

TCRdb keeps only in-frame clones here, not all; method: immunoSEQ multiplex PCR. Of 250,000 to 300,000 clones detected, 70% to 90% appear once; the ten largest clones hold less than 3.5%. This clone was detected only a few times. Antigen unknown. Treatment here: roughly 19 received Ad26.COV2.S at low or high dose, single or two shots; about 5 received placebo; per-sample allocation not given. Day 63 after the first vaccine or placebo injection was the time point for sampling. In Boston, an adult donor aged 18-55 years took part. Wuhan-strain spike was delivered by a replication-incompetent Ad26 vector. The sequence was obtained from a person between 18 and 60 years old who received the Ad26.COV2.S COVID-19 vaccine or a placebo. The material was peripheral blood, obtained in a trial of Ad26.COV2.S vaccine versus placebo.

The CDR3 sequence: CASSISGHLSYEQYF. In DNA, the CDR3 is TGTGCCAGTAGTATATCGGGACACCTGTCCTACGAGCAGTACTTC. The V gene is TRBV19, the J gene TRBJ2-7; perhaps TRBD1 as D (6 bases). The germline CDR1 and CDR2 sequences are LNHDA and SQIVND (reference sequence). Trimming removed 2 bases from V and 1 base from J, with 12 bases in between. This CDR3 region has 15 residues.